The sequence of this TCR beta chain was determined in a study of T-cell reconstitution after alpha-beta-depleted transplantation in children (dated by TCRdb to 2016 to 2018). Broadly, across the study: Using TCR repertoire profiling, the study quantitatively followed how T-cell immune reconstitution unfolded in children after TCRalphabeta/CD19-depleted allogeneic hematopoietic cell transplantation.

Reading the germline V gene gives CDR1 SGHAT and CDR2 FQNNGV. The CDR3 has 14 amino acids, counting the end cysteine and phenylalanine. Only CDR3 DNA is held: 42 bases, read in frame from base 1. The germline ends are 10 bases apart after V is trimmed by 0 bases and J by 5 bases. The intended sense of this specimen's treatment or condition label: allogeneic hematopoietic cell transplantation with graft depleted of TCRalphabeta T cells and CD19 B cells. Transplant recipients were children who received TCRalphabeta/CD19-depleted allogeneic hematopoietic cell grafts. Findings and caveats that apply to the study as a whole: Apparently early alphabetaT-cell count recovery about two months after transplant reportedly relied on only several hundred rapidly expanded clones derived from non-depleted graft cells. The frequencies of hyperexpanded clones fell over the following months, and after one year, T-cell counts and TCRbeta diversity were mostly attributed to newly produced T cells. The high TCRbeta diversity at day 60 in some patients was ascribed to recipient T cells and intrathymic progenitors that had survived conditioning.

This clonotype occurred many times. Its specific antigen is unknown. Base qualities were left out, and no much larger clone turns up one base away. Libraries came from PCR. The sequencer was an Illumina HiSeq 2500. To normalize quantification of the TCRbeta repertoire, the TCR libraries were built with molecular barcoding that relied on unique molecular identifiers. TCRdb redid the processing of the public reads, applying fastp at Q25 and MiXCR, and retained in-frame beta chains. Each record represents a unique CDR3 protein, reported with the most common genes and DNA among its rows. This sample lists roughly 300,000 distinct CDR3 sequences; roughly 11% were detected once. Jointly, the top ten make up about 25% of the sample.

The starting material was peripheral blood, obtained 180 days after TCRalphabeta/CD19-depleted stem cell transplant. The receptor chain draws on TRBV11-2 and TRBJ2-5, with the D gene too uncertain to name. The sequence derives from a male patient aged 2-9 years who had a stem cell transplant for chronic granulomatous disease, so the T cells may come from the graft donor. The DNA sequence is TGTGCCAGCAGCTTAGATCACCGTGGGGAGACCCAGTACTTC. Its translation reads: CASSLDHRGETQYF.